This TCR beta chain came from a study of T-cell reconstitution after alpha-beta-depleted transplantation in children. Researchers prepared the TCRbeta library using unique molecular identifiers, the study reports. In TCRdb, the PCR reads were re-called with MiXCR into one record per CDR3 protein. The sample has 150,000 to 200,000 distinct CDR3 sequences; about 6.4% are singletons. This clonotype has a count of ten or more. The CDR3 is 12 amino acids. CDR1 is SNHLY, CDR2 FYNNEI, per germline. Trimming took 8 bases from V and 8 from J; bases not matched to a gene: 6. The V gene is TRBV2, the J gene TRBJ1-5, with 7 bases aligning to TRBD1. The material sequenced was PBMCs from the stem cell graft donor, taken from the stem cell graft. The sequence was collected from a human donor who donated a stem cell graft to a child with Wiskott-Aldrich syndrome. CDR3: CASGEGAEPQHF. For the CDR3, the DNA is TGTGCCAGCGGGGAGGGGGCAGAGCCCCAGCATTTT.